Included here is one T cell receptor (beta chain) sequence, with context. Data came from immunoSEQ multiplex PCR; TCRdb stores just in-frame clones and leaves some out. The repertoire holds about 220,000 clones, with roughly 75% as singletons. The data originate from a study of blood T cell repertoires in COVID-19. For the study at large: T cells, B-cell-depleted T cells, or PBMCs supplied cDNA or gDNA.

The clonotype originates from a woman in her 70s with acute or convalescent COVID-19. Input material: peripheral blood.

CDR3 sequence (DNA): TGTGCCTGGAGTTTGACAGGGCAACTTACAGATACGCAGTATTTT. Its translation is CAWSLTGQLTDTQYF. This sequence joins TRBV30 and TRBJ2-3, with 7 bases matching TRBD1. From germline, CDR1 is GTSNPN and CDR2 SVGIG (reference sequence). The CDR3 covers 15 residues. The V segment lost 2 bases and the J segment 3 bases; nucleotides outside the gene matches: 8.